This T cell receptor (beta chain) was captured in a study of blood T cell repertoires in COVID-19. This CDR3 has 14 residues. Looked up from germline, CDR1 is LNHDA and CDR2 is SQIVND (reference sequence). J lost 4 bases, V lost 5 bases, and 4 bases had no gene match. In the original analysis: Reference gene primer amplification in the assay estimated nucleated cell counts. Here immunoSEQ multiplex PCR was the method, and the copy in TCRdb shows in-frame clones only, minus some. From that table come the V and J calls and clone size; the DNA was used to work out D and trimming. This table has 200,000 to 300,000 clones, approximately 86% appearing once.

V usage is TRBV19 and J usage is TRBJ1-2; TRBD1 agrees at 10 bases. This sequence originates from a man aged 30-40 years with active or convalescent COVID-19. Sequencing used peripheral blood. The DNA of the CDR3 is TGTGCCAGTAGTCCTGGGACAGGGGTCTATGGCTACACCTTC. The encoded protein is CASSPGTGVYGYTF.